The T cell receptor beta chain under discussion was sequenced for a study of cytotoxic CD8 clonotypes in ibrutinib-treated CLL. Whole-study context: Investigators collected response samples after a median about 12 months of treatment, range 6 to 36. Study-wide points: Increased clonality at ibrutinib response gave way to a return toward baseline at progression. Contraction or stability on treatment characterized the public clonotypes, which were uncommon.

V lost 3 bases to trimming and J lost 9 bases, with 15 bases between them. Germline V CDR1 and CDR2: KGHSH, LQKENI. CDR3 length: 13 amino acids. With respect to this clone: The antigen is not known.

Produced via immunoSEQ multiplex PCR; TCRdb's table is partial and in-frame only. The table includes some 200,000 clones, 72% detected once. This material consisted of PBMCs, taken after 24 months of ibrutinib treatment. The rearrangement uses TRBV18 and TRBJ2-7; D tentatively fits TRBD1 or TRBD2 (5 bases each). This sequence originates from a human donor with chronic lymphocytic leukemia. The DNA of the CDR3 is TGTGCCAGCTCACCCGCAGAATGGGGGAGGCAGTACTTC. It codes for CASSPAEWGRQYF.